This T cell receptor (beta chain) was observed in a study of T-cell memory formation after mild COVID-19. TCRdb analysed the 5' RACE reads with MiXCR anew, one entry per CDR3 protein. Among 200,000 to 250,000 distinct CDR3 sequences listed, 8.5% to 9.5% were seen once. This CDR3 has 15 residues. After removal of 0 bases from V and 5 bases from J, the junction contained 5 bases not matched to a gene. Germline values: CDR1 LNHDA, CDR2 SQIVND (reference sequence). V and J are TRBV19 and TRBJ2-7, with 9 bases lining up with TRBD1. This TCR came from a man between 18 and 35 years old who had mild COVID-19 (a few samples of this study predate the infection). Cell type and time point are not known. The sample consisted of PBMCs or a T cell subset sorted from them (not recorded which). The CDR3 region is CASSIEGQGSDEQYF. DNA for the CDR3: TGTGCCAGTAGTATAGAAGGACAGGGGTCGGACGAGCAGTACTTC.